The T cell receptor (beta chain) under discussion was sequenced for a study of blood T cell repertoires in COVID-19. About the research overall: PBMCs, B-cell-depleted T cells, or T cells were the source of the cDNA or gDNA that made up the material.

Germline assignment: CDR1 MNHEY and CDR2 SVGAGI. The CDR3 contains 14 residues. V shed 8 bases, J shed 5 bases, and the junction held 10 bases outside the gene matches. Enrollees, roughly 18 to 95 years old, lived in fewer than 25 US areas. Participants were placed into cohorts based on the clinical history they reported. Original methodology: Amplification from reference gene primers served as the basis for estimated nucleated cell counts. Measured with immunoSEQ multiplex PCR; TCRdb has only the in-frame clones, and not every one. V and J calls and clone size are as listed in that table; D and trimming were resolved from the DNA. Among about 400,000 clones listed, over 75% were seen once.

This sequence originates from a man between 40 and 49 years old in a cohort exposed to, infected with or recovered from COVID-19 (not recorded which). Sequencing input: PBMCs or T cells enriched from blood (not recorded which). The chain joins TRBV6-5 to TRBJ2-5, with 8 bases identical to TRBD2. The CDR3 sequence is CASRLTSGVETQYF. The CDR3 DNA follows: TGTGCCAGCCGCCTAACTAGCGGAGTCGAGACCCAGTACTTC.